A selection of T cell receptor beta chains follows, all from one sample in a study of cytomegalovirus exposure and HLA in healthy donors. Produced via immunoSEQ multiplex PCR; TCRdb's table is partial and in-frame only. The data contain roughly 65,000 clones, 80% to 95% of them seen just once; the ten biggest clones take up about 5.4%. Sequencing used PBMCs. The receptors come from a man aged 18 to 30 in good health and CMV-seropositive. Both conserved end residues are part of each CDR3. Each record gives: V gene, J gene, clone size, D gene, CDR3 DNA, CDR3 protein. D genes are given only for firm matches. Some rows mark clone size as missing; the rest say once, few, many or name a class of expanded clone.

TRBV5-6	TRBJ2-7	NA	NA	TGTGCCAGCAGCTCTCTGAGATTCGAGCAGTACTTC	CASSSLRFEQYF
TRBV5-1	TRBJ2-7	NA	TRBD2	TGCGCCAGCAGCTTGGGGTCTAGCGGGAGTGCGACCTACGAGCAGTACTTC	CASSLGSSGSATYEQYF
TRBV30	TRBJ2-7	once	NA	TGTGCCTGGAGACGGTACGGCTACGAGCAGTACTTC	CAWRRYGYEQYF
TRBV5-1	TRBJ2-7	NA	TRBD2	TGCGCCAGCAGCTTGGTACCTAGCGGTCGAACCTACGAGCAGTACTTC	CASSLVPSGRTYEQYF
TRBV18	TRBJ2-7	once	NA	TGTGCCAGCTCATCCGGGACAACGGAAGGGAACGAGCAGTACTTC	CASSSGTTEGNEQYF
TRBV7-8	TRBJ1-1	NA	NA	TGTGCCAGCAGCCCTAGTGGAGGACCCCAAGCTTTCTTT	CASSPSGGPQAFF
TRBV15	TRBJ2-5	NA	TRBD2	TGTGCCACCAGCATCTTGGGCGGGAGGGCACGAGAGACCCAGTACTTC	CATSILGGRARETQYF
TRBV19	TRBJ2-1	NA	TRBD2	TGTGCCAGTAGTACGACTAGCGGGAGTAGAATTGAGCAGTTCTTC	CASSTTSGSRIEQFF
TRBV7-2	TRBJ2-7	few	NA	TGTGCCAGCAGCTTAAGGTTAACCGGGACTTCTCCTTCCTACGAGCAGTACTTC	CASSLRLTGTSPSYEQYF
TRBV14	TRBJ1-2	NA	TRBD1	TGTGCCAGCAGCCCACTTCCGGGACAGGGGGCGTCCGGCTACACCTTC	CASSPLPGQGASGYTF
TRBV30	TRBJ2-7	NA	NA	TGTGCCTGGACCTTCGGGTCCCCATACGAGCAGTACTTC	CAWTFGSPYEQYF
TRBV28	TRBJ2-3	NA	NA	TGTGCCAGCAGTTTCAGGCCGTGGATCACAGATACGCAGTATTTT	CASSFRPWITDTQYF
TRBV10-1	TRBJ1-1	NA	NA	TGCGCCAGCAGTGAGTCGGCAGGGAACACTGAAGCTTTCTTT	CASSESAGNTEAFF
TRBV5-1	TRBJ2-5	NA	TRBD1	TGCGCCAGCAGCCATAACGACAGGGTACAAGAGACCCAGTACTTC	CASSHNDRVQETQYF
TRBV5-1	TRBJ2-5	NA	TRBD2	TGCGCCAGCAGCTTGAGTAGCGGGAGTGGAGAGACCCAGTACTTC	CASSLSSGSGETQYF
TRBV4-1	TRBJ2-7	NA	NA	TGCGCCAGCAGCCAAGGGGCAGGGCAATCCTACGAGCAGTACTTC	CASSQGAGQSYEQYF
TRBV7-2	TRBJ1-4	few	NA	TGTGCCAGCAGCTTGGAGCCTAATGAAAAACTGTTTTTT	CASSLEPNEKLFF
TRBV11-1	TRBJ1-1	NA	NA	TGTGCCAGCAGCTCACCCCGGGACACTGAAGCTTTCTTT	CASSSPRDTEAFF
TRBV15	TRBJ1-4	NA	NA	TGTGCCACCAGGGCCGGCGCCAATCGGGAAGAAAAACTGTTTTTT	CATRAGANREEKLFF
TRBV11-2	TRBJ2-1	NA	TRBD2	TGTGCCAGCAGCCACTATGGGACTAGCGGGGGGGGCTCCTACAATGAGCAGTTCTTC	CASSHYGTSGGGSYNEQFF
TRBV23-1	TRBJ2-7	few	NA	TGCGCCAGCAGTCAGCGGGGGACACAGAGCTCCTACGAGCAGTACTTC	CASSQRGTQSSYEQYF
TRBV29-1	TRBJ2-7	once	NA	TGCAGCGTCCCGGCAGGGGAAAACTACGAGCAGTACTTC	CSVPAGENYEQYF
TRBV15	TRBJ1-2	NA	NA	TGTGCCACCAGCAGAGACCCTCAAGCAGGGTGGAACTATGGCTACACCTTC	CATSRDPQAGWNYGYTF
TRBV27	TRBJ2-7	NA	NA	TGTGCCAGCAGTAGTACAGCCTACGAGCAGTACTTC	CASSSTAYEQYF
TRBV5-1	TRBJ2-3	NA	TRBD2	TGCGCCAGCAGCCCGGGACTAGCGGGAGGGCAGGTTACGCAGTATTTT	CASSPGLAGGQVTQYF
TRBV7-8	TRBJ1-5	NA	NA	TGTGCCAGCAGCTTACTGGGGGCAGGGGCCCATGGCAATCAGCCCCAGCATTTT	CASSLLGAGAHGNQPQHF
TRBV10-1	TRBJ1-3	NA	NA	TGCGCCAGCAGTGAGTCGGGCCCGATCTCTGGAAACACCATATATTTT	CASSESGPISGNTIYF
TRBV9	TRBJ1-2	NA	NA	TGTGCCAGCAGCGTAGGAGGCTATGGCTACACCTTC	CASSVGGYGYTF
TRBV5-1	TRBJ2-3	NA	TRBD2	TGCGCCAGCAGCTTGAGTCGAGCGGGGAGCACAGATACGCAGTATTTT	CASSLSRAGSTDTQYF
TRBV27	TRBJ2-3	NA	NA	TGTGCCACCAGTCGATGGGTAGCCGACACAGATACGCAGTATTTT	CATSRWVADTDTQYF
TRBV6-5	TRBJ1-1	NA	TRBD1	TGTGCCAGCAGGCGGGGTTCTAACAGGGGGCGAGCTTTCTTT	CASRRGSNRGRAFF
TRBV19	TRBJ1-1	NA	TRBD1	TGTGCCAGTAGTACACAGACAGGGGGAGAAACTGAAGCTTTCTTT	CASSTQTGGETEAFF
TRBV5-5	TRBJ2-7	NA	TRBD1	TGTGCCAGCAGCTCACCGGGACAGTTACACGAGCAGTACTTC	CASSSPGQLHEQYF
TRBV28	TRBJ2-7	once	TRBD1	TGTGCCAGCAGTTCCGGGACAGGGGTCCGAAACGAGCAGTACTTC	CASSSGTGVRNEQYF
TRBV7-9	TRBJ2-1	NA	NA	TGTGCCAGCAGCTCCCCTCTACAGTCTTTAGATGAGCAGTTCTTC	CASSSPLQSLDEQFF
TRBV30	TRBJ2-7	NA	TRBD2	TGTGCCTGGAGTTTCACGACTAGCGGCGAGCAGTACTTC	CAWSFTTSGEQYF
TRBV4-1	TRBJ2-1	NA	TRBD1	TGCGCCAGCACCCAGGCCTGGGGACAGGGGCAAGGTGAGCAGTTCTTC	CASTQAWGQGQGEQFF
TRBV2	TRBJ2-3	once	NA	TGTGCCGTAGGGGGGGAGTGGGATACGCAGTATTTT	CAVGGEWDTQYF
TRBV27	TRBJ2-4	NA	NA	TGTGCCAGCAGTTTACAGGGAGGTTGGGGAAAAAACATTCAGTACTTC	CASSLQGGWGKNIQYF
TRBV7-3	TRBJ2-7	once	NA	TGTGCCAGCAGCTTAACGGACGGGGCCTACGAGCAGTACTTC	CASSLTDGAYEQYF
TRBV20-1	TRBJ2-3	NA	NA	TGCAGCCCTAAGATCGGTACGCAGTATTTT	CSPKIGTQYF
TRBV7-9	TRBJ2-1	NA	TRBD2	TGTGCCAGCAGCTCGCGGGGGTCTAGCGGGAGGTGGAGGAATGAGCAGTTCTTC	CASSSRGSSGRWRNEQFF
TRBV14	TRBJ1-2	NA	NA	TGTGCCAGCAGCCGGTACATCCACTATGGCTACACCTTC	CASSRYIHYGYTF
TRBV14	TRBJ1-2	NA	NA	TGTGCCAGCAGCCAAGAAAGACTACCGGCGAGGGGCTACACCTTC	CASSQERLPARGYTF
TRBV28	TRBJ2-7	NA	TRBD2	TGTGCCAGCAGTTTCCCCGGGGGGGCTGGGCTTGTGCAGTACTTC	CASSFPGGAGLVQYF
TRBV13	TRBJ2-3	NA	TRBD2	TGTGCCAGCAGCTTGGCTAGCGGGGGCACAGATACGCAGTATTTT	CASSLASGGTDTQYF
TRBV2	TRBJ1-4	NA	NA	TGTGCCAGCAGTGCCAGGGAGGGTGAAAAACTGTTTTTT	CASSAREGEKLFF
TRBV25-1	TRBJ1-1	NA	TRBD1	TGTGCCAGCAGTTCGACAGGGTTTTACACTGAAGCTTTCTTT	CASSSTGFYTEAFF
TRBV29-1	TRBJ2-2	NA	NA	TGCAGCGTCCTAAGGGGGAGAAACGGGGAGCTGTTTTTT	CSVLRGRNGELFF
TRBV18	TRBJ1-2	few	NA	TGTGCCAGCTCACCGGGGAGGGTTCATGGCTACACCTTC	CASSPGRVHGYTF
TRBV30	TRBJ1-2	few	NA	TGTGCCTCCTACACACGAGGAGGAGAATACTATGGCTACACCTTC	CASYTRGGEYYGYTF
TRBV4-2	TRBJ1-3	NA	TRBD1	TGTGCCAGCAGCCAAGAGACAGGGGTAGGAGGAAACACCATATATTTT	CASSQETGVGGNTIYF
TRBV2	TRBJ2-1	NA	TRBD1	TGTGCCAGCGACCTTGACAGGGGTCTGTACAATGAGCAGTTCTTC	CASDLDRGLYNEQFF
TRBV4-1	TRBJ2-3	NA	TRBD2	TGCGCCAGCAGCCAAGAAAGGGGACTACATCGGGCAGATACGCAGTATTTT	CASSQERGLHRADTQYF
TRBV28	TRBJ2-1	NA	TRBD2	TGTGCCAGCAGTTCACTAGCGGGAGCGAATGAGCAGTTCTTC	CASSSLAGANEQFF
TRBV5-1	TRBJ1-3	NA	NA	TGCGCCAGCAGCCTGGGGGGAGACTCTGGAAACACCATATATTTT	CASSLGGDSGNTIYF
TRBV7-3	TRBJ2-1	NA	NA	TGTGCCAGCAGCCAGACAGGCAATCTTTACAATGAGCAGTTCTTC	CASSQTGNLYNEQFF
TRBV5-5	TRBJ1-2	NA	TRBD1	TGTGCCAGCAGCCTTGGACAGGGAGTAAGTGGCTACACCTTC	CASSLGQGVSGYTF
TRBV6-5	TRBJ1-5	NA	TRBD1	TGTGCCAGCGCCCCGGGGGGACAGGCGGGAAGGACCCAGCATTTT	CASAPGGQAGRTQHF